The present T cell receptor beta chain was sequenced within a study of blood T cell repertoires in COVID-19. Study context: Nucleic acid was either cDNA or gDNA, and it came from T cells, B-cell-depleted T cells, or PBMCs.

The CDR3 runs 16 residues. Per germline, CDR1 LGHDT and CDR2 YNNKEL (reference sequence). V lost 1 base and J lost 2, with 11 bases in between. Profiled with immunoSEQ multiplex PCR; TCRdb holds only in-frame clones, not every one. The sample lists under 200,000 clones; around 76% were seen once. The chain couples TRBV3-1 (or the pseudogene TRBV3-2) to TRBJ1-4, with D perhaps TRBD1 (5 bases). This TCR came from a woman aged 55-70 years with COVID-19, enrolled during active disease. Sequencing input: peripheral blood. The DNA of the CDR3 is TGTGCCAGCAGCCAAGGGGACTCACGGACTAATGAAAAACTGTTTTTT. Its protein product is CASSQGDSRTNEKLFF.